This T cell receptor beta chain is drawn from a study of shared clonotypes between healthy human individuals. Naive CD8 cells were CD45RO-negative, positively selected for CCR7, excluding terminally differentiated effector memory CD45RA+ cells. The CDR3 spans 15 residues. Trimming took 1 base from V and 3 from J, leaving 13 bases between them. CDR1 is LGHNA, CDR2 YSLEER, per germline. For every subset, genomic DNA was evenly distributed across several immunoSEQ plates. Measured with immunoSEQ multiplex PCR; TCRdb has only the in-frame clones, and not every one. The table has hundreds of thousands of clones, 92% seen once.

This clonotype originated in a man aged 30 to 45 in good health. The rearrangement joins TRBV4-3 to TRBJ2-7; either TRBD1 or TRBD2 may fit D (6 bases each). Sequences were obtained from naive CD8+ T cells sorted from blood. Written as DNA, the CDR3 is TGCGCCAGCAGCCAAGGTTTAAGGGGGGTCTACGAGCAGTACTTC. It is translated as CASSQGLRGVYEQYF.